This TCR beta chain was retrieved from a study of response to subunit inactivated influenza vaccine. TCRdb reprocessed the RT-PCR reads with MiXCR, giving one entry per CDR3 protein. The profile shows 500,000 to 650,000 distinct CDR3 sequences, 7.6% of them singletons. This clonotype has more than one count but fewer than ten. No antigen is known for it. V was pared by 6 bases and J by 3 bases, with 10 bases of the junction left unmatched. The CDR3 spans 16 residues. The V gene's germline CDR1 is SGHTA and CDR2 FQGNSA. Study-level points and caveats: That few new T cells are recruited by each seasonal influenza vaccination was the authors' suggestion.

The sample here was PBMCs from blood, taken roughly 24 months after vaccination. The J gene is TRBJ2-2, the V gene TRBV7-2; 7 positions agree with TRBD2. This receptor was taken from a man aged 50-75 years who received an inactivated influenza vaccine. CDR3 nucleotide sequence: TGTGCCAGCAGGTTCCGGTGGACTAGGGACACCGGGGAGCTGTTTTTT. Protein product: CASRFRWTRDTGELFF. The full variable domain, in which reference TRBV7-2 and TRBJ2-2 provide the parts outside the CDR3, is GAGVSQSPSNKVTEKGKDVELRCDPISGHTALYWYRQSLGQGLEFLIYFQGNSAPDKSGLPSDRFSAERTGGSVSTLTIQRTQQEDSAVYLCASRFRWTRDTGELFFGEGSRLTVL.